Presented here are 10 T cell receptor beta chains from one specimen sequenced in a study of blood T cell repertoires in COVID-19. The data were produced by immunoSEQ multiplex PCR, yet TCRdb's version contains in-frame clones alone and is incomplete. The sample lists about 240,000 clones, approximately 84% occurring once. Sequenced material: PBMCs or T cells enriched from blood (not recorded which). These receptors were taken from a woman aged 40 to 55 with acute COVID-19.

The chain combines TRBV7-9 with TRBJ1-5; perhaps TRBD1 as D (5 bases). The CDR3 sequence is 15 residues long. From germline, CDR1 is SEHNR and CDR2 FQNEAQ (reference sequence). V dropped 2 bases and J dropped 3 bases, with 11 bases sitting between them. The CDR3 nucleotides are TGTGCCAGCAGCTTACGTTCAGGGTCCAATCAGCCCCAGCATTTT. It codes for CASSLRSGSNQPQHF.

The CDR3 coding sequence is TGTGCCAGCAGCATAGCGGACACTGAAGCTTTCTTT. It translates to CASSIADTEAFF. J is TRBJ1-1 and V is TRBV11-3; D call uncertain. Germline values: CDR1 SGHNT, CDR2 YENEEA. Trimming stripped 5 bases from V and 3 bases from J, with 7 bases between. This CDR3 region has 12 residues.

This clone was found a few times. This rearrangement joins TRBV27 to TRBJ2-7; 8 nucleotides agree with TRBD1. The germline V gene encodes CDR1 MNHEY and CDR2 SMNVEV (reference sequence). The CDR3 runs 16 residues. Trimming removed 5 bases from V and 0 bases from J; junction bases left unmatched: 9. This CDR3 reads CASSPMDRESSYEQYF. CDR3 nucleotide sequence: TGTGCCAGCAGTCCGATGGACAGGGAGAGCTCCTACGAGCAGTACTTC.

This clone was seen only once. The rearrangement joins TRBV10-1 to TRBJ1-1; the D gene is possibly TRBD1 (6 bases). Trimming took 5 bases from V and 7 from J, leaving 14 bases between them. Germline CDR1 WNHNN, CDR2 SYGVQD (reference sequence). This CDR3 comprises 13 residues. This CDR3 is CASSTGQKSEAFF. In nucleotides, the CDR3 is TGCGCCAGCAGTACTGGACAGAAAAGTGAAGCTTTCTTT.

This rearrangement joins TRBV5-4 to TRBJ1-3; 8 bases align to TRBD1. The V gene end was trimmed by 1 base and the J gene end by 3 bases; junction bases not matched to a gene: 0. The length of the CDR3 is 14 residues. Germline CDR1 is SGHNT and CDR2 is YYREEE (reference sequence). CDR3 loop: CASSLTGGGNTIYF. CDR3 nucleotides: TGTGCCAGCAGCTTGACAGGGGGTGGAAACACCATATATTTT.

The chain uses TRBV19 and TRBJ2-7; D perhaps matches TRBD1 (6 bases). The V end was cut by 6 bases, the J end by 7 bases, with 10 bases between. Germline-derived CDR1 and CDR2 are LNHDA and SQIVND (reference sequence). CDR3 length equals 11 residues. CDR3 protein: CASSRQEEQYF. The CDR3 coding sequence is TGTGCCAGTAGCCGACAGGAGGAGCAGTACTTC.

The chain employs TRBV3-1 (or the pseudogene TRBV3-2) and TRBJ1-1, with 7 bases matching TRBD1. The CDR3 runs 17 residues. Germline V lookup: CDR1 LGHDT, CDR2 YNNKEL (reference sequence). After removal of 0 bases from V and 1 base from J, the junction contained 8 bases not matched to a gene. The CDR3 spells CASSQDSTGQSNTEAFF. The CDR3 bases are TGTGCCAGCAGCCAAGACTCCACGGGACAGTCGAACACTGAAGCTTTCTTT.

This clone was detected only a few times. The CDR3 sequence: CASSPDRTKQYF. The CDR3 nucleotides are TGTGCCAGCAGCCCGGACAGGACCAAGCAGTACTTC. This chain links TRBV5-6 with TRBJ2-7; 7 positions match TRBD1. CDR1 is SGHDT, CDR2 YYEEEE, per germline. Germline trimming cut 4 bases from V and 8 bases from J; bases unmatched to any gene: 6. CDR3 length: 12 residues. The whole variable domain, remainder taken from reference TRBV5-6 and TRBJ2-7, is DAGVTQSPTHLIKTRGQQVTLRCSPKSGHDTVSWYQQALGQGPQFIFQYYEEEERQRGNFPDRFSGHQFPNYSSELNVNALLLGDSALYLCASSPDRTKQYFGPGTRLTVT.

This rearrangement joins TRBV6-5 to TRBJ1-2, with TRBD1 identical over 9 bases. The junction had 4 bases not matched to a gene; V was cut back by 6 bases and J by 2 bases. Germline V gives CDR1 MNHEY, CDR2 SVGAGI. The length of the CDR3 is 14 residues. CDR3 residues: CASRYRGRNYGYTF. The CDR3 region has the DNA TGTGCCAGCAGATACAGGGGGCGAAACTATGGCTACACCTTC.

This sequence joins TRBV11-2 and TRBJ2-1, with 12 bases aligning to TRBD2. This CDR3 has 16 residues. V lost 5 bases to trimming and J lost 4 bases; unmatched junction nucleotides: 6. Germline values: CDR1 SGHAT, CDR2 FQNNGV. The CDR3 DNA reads TGTGCCAGCAGCACCGGACTAGCGGGGATGTACAATGAGCAGTTCTTC. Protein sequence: CASSTGLAGMYNEQFF.